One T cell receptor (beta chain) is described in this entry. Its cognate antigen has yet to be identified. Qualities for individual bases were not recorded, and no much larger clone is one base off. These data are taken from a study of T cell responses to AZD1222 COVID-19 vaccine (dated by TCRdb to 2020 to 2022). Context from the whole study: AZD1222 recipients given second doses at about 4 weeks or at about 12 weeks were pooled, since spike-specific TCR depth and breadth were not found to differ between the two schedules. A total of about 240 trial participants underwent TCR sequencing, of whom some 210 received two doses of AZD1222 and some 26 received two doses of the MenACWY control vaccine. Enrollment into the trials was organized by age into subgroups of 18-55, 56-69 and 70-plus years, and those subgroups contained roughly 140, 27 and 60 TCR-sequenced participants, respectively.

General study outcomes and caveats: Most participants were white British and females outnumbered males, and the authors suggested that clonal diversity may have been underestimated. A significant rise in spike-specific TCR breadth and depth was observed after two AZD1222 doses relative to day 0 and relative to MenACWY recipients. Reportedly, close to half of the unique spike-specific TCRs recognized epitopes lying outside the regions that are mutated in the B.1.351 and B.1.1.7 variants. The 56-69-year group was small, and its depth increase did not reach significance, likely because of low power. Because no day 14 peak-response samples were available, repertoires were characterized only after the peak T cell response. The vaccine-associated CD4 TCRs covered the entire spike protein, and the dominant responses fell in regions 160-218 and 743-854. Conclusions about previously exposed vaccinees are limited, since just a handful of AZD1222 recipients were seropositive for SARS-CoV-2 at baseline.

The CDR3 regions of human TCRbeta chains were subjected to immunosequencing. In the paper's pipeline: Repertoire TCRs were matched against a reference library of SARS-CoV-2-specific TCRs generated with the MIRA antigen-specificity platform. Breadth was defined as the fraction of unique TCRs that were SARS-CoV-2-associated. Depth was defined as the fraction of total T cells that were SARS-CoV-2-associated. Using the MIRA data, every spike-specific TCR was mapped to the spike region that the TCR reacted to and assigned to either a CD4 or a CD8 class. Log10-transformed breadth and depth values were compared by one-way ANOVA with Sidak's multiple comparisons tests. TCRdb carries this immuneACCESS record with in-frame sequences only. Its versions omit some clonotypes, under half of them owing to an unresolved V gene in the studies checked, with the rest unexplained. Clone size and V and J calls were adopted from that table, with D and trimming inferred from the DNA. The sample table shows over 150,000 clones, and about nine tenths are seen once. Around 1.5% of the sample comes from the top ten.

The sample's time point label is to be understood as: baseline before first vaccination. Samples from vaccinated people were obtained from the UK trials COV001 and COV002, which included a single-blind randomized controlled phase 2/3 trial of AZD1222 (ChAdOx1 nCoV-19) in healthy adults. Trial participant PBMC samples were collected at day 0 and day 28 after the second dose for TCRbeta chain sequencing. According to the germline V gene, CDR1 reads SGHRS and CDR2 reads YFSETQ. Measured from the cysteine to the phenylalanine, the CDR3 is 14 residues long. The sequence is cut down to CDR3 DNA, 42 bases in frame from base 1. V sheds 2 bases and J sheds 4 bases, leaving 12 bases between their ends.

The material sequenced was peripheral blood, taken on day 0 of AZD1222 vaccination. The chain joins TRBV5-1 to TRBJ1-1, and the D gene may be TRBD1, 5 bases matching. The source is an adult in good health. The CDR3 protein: CASSFGSGSTEAFF. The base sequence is TGCGCCAGCAGCTTTGGGTCAGGGTCCACTGAAGCTTTCTTT.